Below are 2 T cell receptor beta chains sequenced from a single sample in a study of T cells expressing NK-cell markers. TCRdb reanalyzed the 5' RACE reads and collapses them to one entry per CDR3 protein, without DNA. In total, the table holds over 350,000 distinct CDR3 sequences. Sample: blood T cells: a sorted CD56 or NKG2C T cell subset, CD4+ or CD8+ T cells, or bulk PBMC T cells (not recorded which). The receptor set was obtained from a woman in her forties or fifties in good health.

V usage is TRBV20-1 and J usage is TRBJ2-7; the D call of TRBD2 rests on TCRdb alone, since no DNA is present to check it. CDR3 length: 13 amino acids. Germline-derived CDR1 and CDR2 are DFQATT and SNEGSKA (reference sequence). The CDR3 protein is CSAPLDPTFEQYF.

The V gene is TRBV27, the J gene TRBJ1-5. The CDR3 consists of 15 residues. Looked up from germline, CDR1 is MNHEY and CDR2 is SMNVEV (reference sequence). CDR3 protein: CASSSGRSSNQPQHF.